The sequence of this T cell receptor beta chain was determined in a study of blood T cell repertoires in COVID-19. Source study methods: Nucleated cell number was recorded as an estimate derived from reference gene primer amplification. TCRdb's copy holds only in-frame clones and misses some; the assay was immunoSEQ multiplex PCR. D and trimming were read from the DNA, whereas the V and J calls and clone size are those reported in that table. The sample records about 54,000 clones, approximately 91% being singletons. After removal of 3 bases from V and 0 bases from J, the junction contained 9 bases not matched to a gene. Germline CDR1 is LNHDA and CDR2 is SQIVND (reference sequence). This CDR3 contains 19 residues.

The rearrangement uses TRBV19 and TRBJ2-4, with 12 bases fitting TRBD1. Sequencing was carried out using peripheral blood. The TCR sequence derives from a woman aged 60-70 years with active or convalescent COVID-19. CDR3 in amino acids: CASSIPGTGGGLAKNIQYF. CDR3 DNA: TGTGCCAGTAGTATTCCCGGGACAGGGGGCGGGTTAGCCAAAAACATTCAGTACTTC. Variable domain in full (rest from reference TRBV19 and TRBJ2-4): DGGITQSPKYLFRKEGQNVTLSCEQNLNHDAMYWYRQDPGQGLRLIYYSQIVNDFQKGDIAEGYSVSREKKESFPLTVTSAQKNPTAFYLCASSIPGTGGGLAKNIQYFGAGTRLSVL.